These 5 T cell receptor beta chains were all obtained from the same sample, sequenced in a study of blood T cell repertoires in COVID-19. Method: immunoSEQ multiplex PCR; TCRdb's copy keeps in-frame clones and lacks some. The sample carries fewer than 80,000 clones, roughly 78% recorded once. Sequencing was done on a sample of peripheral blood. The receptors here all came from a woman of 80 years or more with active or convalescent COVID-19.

The CDR3 sequence is CASSQGTGGLRAFF. In DNA form, the CDR3 reads TGTGCCAGCAGCCAAGGGACAGGGGGCTTGCGAGCTTTCTTT. The chain links TRBV3-1 (or the pseudogene TRBV3-2) to TRBJ1-1; 11 nucleotides agree with TRBD1. CDR3 size: 14 residues. V shed 1 base, J shed 10 bases, and the junction held 5 bases outside the gene matches. Per germline, CDR1 LGHDT and CDR2 YNNKEL (reference sequence).

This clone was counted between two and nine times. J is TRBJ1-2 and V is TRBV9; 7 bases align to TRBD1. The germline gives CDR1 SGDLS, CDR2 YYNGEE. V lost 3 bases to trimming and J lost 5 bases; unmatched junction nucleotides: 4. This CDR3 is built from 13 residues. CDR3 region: CASSDRGGYGYTF. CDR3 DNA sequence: TGTGCCAGCAGCGACAGGGGTGGGTATGGCTACACCTTC.

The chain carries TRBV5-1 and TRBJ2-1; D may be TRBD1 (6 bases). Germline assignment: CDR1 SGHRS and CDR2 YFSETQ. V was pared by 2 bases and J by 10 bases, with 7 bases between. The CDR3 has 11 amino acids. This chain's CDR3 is CASSFDREQFF. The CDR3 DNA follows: TGCGCCAGCAGCTTTGACAGGGAGCAGTTCTTC.

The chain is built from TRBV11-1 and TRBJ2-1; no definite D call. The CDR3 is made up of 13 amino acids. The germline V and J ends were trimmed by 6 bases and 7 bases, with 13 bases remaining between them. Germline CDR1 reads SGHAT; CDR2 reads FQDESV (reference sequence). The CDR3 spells CASSSSLQNEQFF. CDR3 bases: TGTGCCAGCAGTTCCTCACTGCAAAATGAGCAGTTCTTC.

The CDR3 sequence is CASSHLGGFSSYEQYF. The CDR3 DNA reads TGTGCCAGCAGTCACTTGGGAGGTTTTAGCTCCTACGAGCAGTACTTC. This rearrangement joins TRBV7-9 to TRBJ2-7; D may be TRBD2 (6 bases). Germline lookup yields CDR1 SEHNR and CDR2 FQNEAQ (reference sequence). This CDR3 spans 16 amino acids. Between the trimmed V and J ends, which lost 6 bases and 0 bases, there was a span of 18 bases.